One and the same sample provided the 20 T cell receptor beta chains below, sequenced in a study of CD8+CD57+ T cells in acquired aplastic anemia. Patients included in sequencing had previously demonstrated CD8+CD57+ cell expansion by flow cytometry. Genomic DNA served as template for TCR beta VDJ and CDR3 profiling. TCRdb used MiXCR to reprocess the reads, holding one entry per CDR3 protein. Of approximately 470,000 distinct CDR3 sequences listed, less than 35% are singletons. The sequenced sample consisted of sorted CD4+, CD8+, or CD8+CD57+ T cells (not recorded which) from PBMCs. These receptors all stem from a human donor with aplastic anemia.

This clonotype was found a few times. The chain combines TRBV7-3 with TRBJ2-5, with 11 positions matching TRBD2. Germline CDR1 and CDR2: SGHTA and FQGTGA. The CDR3 extends over 16 amino acids. The ends lost 2 bases at V and 2 bases at J; junction bases unmatched: 4. The CDR3 reads CASSLVGTSGQETQYF. CDR3 DNA: TGTGCCAGCAGCTTAGTCGGGACTAGCGGTCAAGAGACCCAGTACTTC.

This chain links TRBV11-2 with TRBJ2-6; TRBD2 matches at 12 bases. Trimming removed 6 bases from V and 0 bases from J; junction bases left unmatched: 9. Germline V gene data show CDR1 as SGHAT and CDR2 as FQNNGV. This CDR3 is 19 amino acids long. The CDR3 here is CASRLPWTSGISGANVLTF. CDR3 DNA: TGTGCCAGCAGATTACCTTGGACTAGCGGGATCTCTGGGGCCAACGTCCTGACTTTC.

This clonotype showed up just a few times. The chain is built from TRBV7-6 and TRBJ1-1; the D is unclear. This CDR3 spans 13 amino acids. Looked up from germline, CDR1 is SGHVS and CDR2 is FNYEAQ. V was trimmed by 4 bases and J by 11 bases, leaving 17 bases between them. The CDR3 here is CASSSRQSLIAFF. In nucleotides, the CDR3 is TGTGCCAGCAGCTCGAGACAATCTCTGATCGCTTTCTTT. Variable domain in full (rest from reference TRBV7-6 and TRBJ1-1): GAGVSQSPRYKVTKRGQDVALRCDPISGHVSLYWYRQALGQGPEFLTYFNYEAQQDKSGLPNDRFSAERPEGSISTLTIQRTEQRDSAMYRCASSSRQSLIAFFGQGTRLTVV.

V and J are TRBV4-1 and TRBJ2-1, with TRBD2 matching over 7 bases. V lost 3 bases, J lost 5 bases, and 4 bases stayed unmatched. Germline V gene sequence: CDR1 MGHRA, CDR2 YSYEKL. The CDR3 is 14 residues long. The CDR3 nucleotides read TGCGCCAGCAGCCACGGGACTACCCACAATGAGCAGTTCTTC. The encoded protein is CASSHGTTHNEQFF.

The chain joins TRBV5-1 to TRBJ1-3, with 7 bases aligning to TRBD1. The V gene's germline CDR1 is SGHRS and CDR2 YFSETQ. The CDR3 totals 15 residues. The J segment lost 3 bases and the V segment lost 5 bases, leaving 8 bases of the junction unmatched. CDR3 sequence (DNA): TGCGCCAGCAGTTCAACAGGGGCAGGTGGAAACACCATATATTTT. Translation: CASSSTGAGGNTIYF. The full variable domain, its missing parts supplied by reference TRBV5-1 and TRBJ1-3, is KAGVTQTPRYLIKTRGQQVTLSCSPISGHRSVSWYQQTPGQGLQFLFEYFSETQRNKGNFPGRFSGRQFSNSRSEMNVSTLELGDSALYLCASSSTGAGGNTIYFGEGSWLTVV.

CDR3 amino acids: CATSRDRGSRNQPQHF. The CDR3 nucleotides are TGTGCCACCAGCAGAGATCGGGGTAGCAGAAATCAGCCCCAGCATTTT. The gene calls are TRBV15 and TRBJ1-5; no clear D gene. Trimming pared 0 bases from V and 4 bases from J, leaving 13 bases between. The CDR3 covers 16 residues. The germline gives CDR1 LNHNV, CDR2 YYDKDF (reference sequence).

This chain uses TRBV25-1 with TRBJ2-7; 11 bases are shared with TRBD2. This CDR3 has 13 residues. The germline gives CDR1 MGHDK, CDR2 SYGVNS. V shed 7 bases, J shed 6 bases, and the junction held 5 bases outside the gene matches. CDR3 region: CASMYLAGGEQYF. The DNA for the CDR3 is TGTGCCAGCATGTATCTAGCGGGAGGCGAGCAGTACTTC.

This clonotype showed up just a few times. J is TRBJ1-1 and V is TRBV2; D unclear. CDR1 SNHLY and CDR2 FYNNEI come from the germline V gene. This CDR3 has 15 amino acids. Trimming shortened V by 6 bases and J by 1 base, and 15 bases separated the two germline ends. The CDR3 region is CASSLTFGENTEAFF. In nucleotides, the CDR3 is TGTGCCAGCAGCTTAACTTTTGGGGAGAACACTGAAGCTTTCTTT.

The chain carries TRBV20-1 and TRBJ2-5; TRBD2 aligns across 9 bases. CDR1 DFQATT and CDR2 SNEGSKA come from the germline V gene (reference sequence). V lost 0 bases, J lost 5 bases, and 7 bases stayed unmatched. The CDR3 is 15 residues long. The CDR3 region has the DNA TGCAGTGCTAGAGACCCCTCGACTAGCGGCGAGACCCAGTACTTC. Amino acid sequence: CSARDPSTSGETQYF.

This chain connects TRBV20-1 to TRBJ1-2; D uncertain. The length of the CDR3 is 9 residues. Germline V CDR1 and CDR2: DFQATT, SNEGSKA (reference sequence). With 8 bases removed from V and 8 bases from J, the gap between germline ends came to 9 bases. CDR3 protein: CSLLGGYTF. CDR3 bases: TGCAGTTTATTGGGGGGCTACACCTTC.

V usage is TRBV5-1 and J usage is TRBJ2-5; TRBD2 matches 8 bases. Germline values: CDR1 SGHRS, CDR2 YFSETQ. The J segment lost 4 bases and the V segment lost 5 bases, leaving 7 bases of the junction unmatched. This CDR3 contains 14 residues. CDR3: CASSTSGGLETQYF. CDR3 nucleotides: TGCGCCAGCAGTACAAGCGGGGGATTAGAGACCCAGTACTTC.

CDR3 bases: TGTGCCAGCAGCCAGGAGCGGTATGATTCTCCTGAAGCTTTCTTT. It is translated as CASSQERYDSPEAFF. The rearrangement joins TRBV16 to TRBJ1-1; no firm D call. Germline CDR1 and CDR2: KGHSY and FQNENV. V gave up 3 bases and J gave up 6 bases, with 17 bases separating them. The length of the CDR3 is 15 residues.

The chain has TRBV2 and TRBJ1-2; no clear D. With 6 bases removed from V and 3 bases from J, the gap between germline ends came to 5 bases. The CDR3 extends over 11 amino acids. Germline CDR1 reads SNHLY; CDR2 reads FYNNEI. The CDR3 coding sequence is TGTGCCAGCAGCTCTCACTATGGCTACACCTTC. As protein: CASSSHYGYTF.

This clonotype was counted only a few times. Since a much larger clone is just one base distant, this may be a read error. V usage is TRBV9 and J usage is TRBJ1-5, with D perhaps matching TRBD1 (5 bases). V lost 4 bases to trimming and J lost 6 bases, with 8 bases between them. The CDR3 contains 12 residues. Germline CDR1 and CDR2: SGDLS and YYNGEE. The CDR3 loop reads CASSTGPQPQHF. Written as DNA, the CDR3 is TGTGCCAGCAGCACAGGACCTCAGCCCCAGCATTTT.

The chain has TRBV15 and TRBJ2-7; tentatively, D is TRBD1 (6 bases). From germline, CDR1 is LNHNV and CDR2 YYDKDF (reference sequence). V lost 4 bases, J lost 4 bases, and 17 bases lay in between. The CDR3 length is 15 residues. The CDR3 loop reads CATSKGTGQRYEQYF. DNA of the CDR3: TGTGCCACCAGCAAGGGGACCGGACAGAGGTACGAGCAGTACTTC.

The sample holds a few counts of this clonotype. V and J are TRBV12-3 or TRBV12-4 and TRBJ1-1, with 9 bases aligning to TRBD1. The CDR3 covers 17 residues. The V and J ends lost 3 bases and 0 bases, in that order; junction bases with no gene match: 8. The DNA for the CDR3 is TGTGCCAGCAGTTTGAGGGGACAGGGTGAAATGAACACTGAAGCTTTCTTT. Translation: CASSLRGQGEMNTEAFF.

This clonotype was observed a handful of times. Relative to the germline gene, one junction end is altered; a read error may explain this. The gene calls are TRBV6-2 or TRBV6-3 and TRBJ1-3, with TRBD1 matching over 9 bases. This CDR3 comprises 16 residues. Germline V lookup: CDR1 MNHEY, CDR2 SVGEGT. The CDR3 sequence: CASSSGTGPLGTTIYF. The CDR3 nucleotides are TGTGCCAGCAGTTCCGGGACAGGGCCGCTTGGAACCACCATATATTTT.

As to this clonotype: A read error is possible here, since a much larger clone lies one base away. The genes are TRBV5-1 and TRBJ2-7, with D unresolved. The CDR3 loop spans 14 amino acids. The germline gives CDR1 SGHRS, CDR2 YFSETQ. V lost 8 bases to trimming and J lost 0 bases, with 15 bases between them. In nucleotides, the CDR3 is TGCGCCAGGAGCCCCGACGTAAACTCCTACGAGCAGTACTTC. This codes for CARSPDVNSYEQYF.

The rearrangement joins TRBV3-1 to TRBJ1-2; tentatively, D is TRBD1 (5 bases). The germline V and J ends were trimmed by 1 base and 4 bases, with 13 bases remaining between them. The germline CDR1 and CDR2 sequences are LGHDT and YNNKEL (reference sequence). This CDR3 spans 15 amino acids. The CDR3 DNA sequence: TGTGCCAGCAGCCAAGTTGGGGGTTTTGGCTATGGCTACACCTTC. Its protein product is CASSQVGGFGYGYTF.

The chain couples TRBV4-1 to TRBJ2-7, with a weak D call TRBD2 (5 bases). The CDR3 loop spans 13 amino acids. Germline-derived CDR1 and CDR2 are MGHRA and YSYEKL. CDR3 DNA sequence: TGCGCGACCCAGGACCAGCGGAGCTACGAGCAGTACTTC. Translated: CATQDQRSYEQYF.